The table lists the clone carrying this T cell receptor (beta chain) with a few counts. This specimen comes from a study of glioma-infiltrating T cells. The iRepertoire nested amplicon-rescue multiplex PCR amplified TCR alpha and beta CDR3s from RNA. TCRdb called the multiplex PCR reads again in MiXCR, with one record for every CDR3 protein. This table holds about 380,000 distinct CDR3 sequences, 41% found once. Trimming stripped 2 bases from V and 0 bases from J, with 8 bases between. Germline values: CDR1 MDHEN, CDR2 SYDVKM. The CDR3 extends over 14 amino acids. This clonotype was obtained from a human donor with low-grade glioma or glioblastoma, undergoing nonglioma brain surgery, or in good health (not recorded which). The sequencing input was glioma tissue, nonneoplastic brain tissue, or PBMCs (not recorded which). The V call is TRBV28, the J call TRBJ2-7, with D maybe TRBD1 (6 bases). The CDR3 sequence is CASSLQGSSYEQYF. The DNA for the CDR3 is TGTGCCAGCAGTTTACAGGGGAGCTCCTACGAGCAGTACTTC.